The 30 T cell receptor beta chains in this list originate from one sample, sequenced in a study of cytomegalovirus exposure and HLA in healthy donors. PCR primers comprised 60 Vbeta and 13 Jbeta primers. Only in-frame clones appear in the TCRdb table, and some are missing; sequencing was by immunoSEQ multiplex PCR. The table includes 200,000 or so clones, about 85% detected once. The source material was PBMCs. The receptors were gathered from a man in his fifties in good health and CMV-seronegative.

The V call is TRBV19, the J call TRBJ1-5; the D is unclear. Between the trimmed V and J ends, which lost 7 bases and 6 bases, there was a span of 25 bases. Germline CDR1 reads LNHDA; CDR2 reads SQIVND (reference sequence). This CDR3 is 17 amino acids long. The CDR3 protein is CASTSPTWTLAGQPQHF. For the CDR3, the DNA is TGTGCCAGTACATCTCCCACCTGGACCCTGGCGGGTCAGCCCCAGCATTTT.

The chain's CDR3 is CASSQHKYQRDGYTF. CDR3 DNA sequence: TGTGCCAGCAGCCAACACAAGTACCAACGGGATGGCTACACCTTC. The chain employs TRBV14 and TRBJ1-2; D remains unclear. CDR3 length: 15 residues. Germline lookup yields CDR1 SGHDN and CDR2 FVKESK. The V end was cut by 2 bases, the J end by 6 bases, with 16 bases between.

This chain joins TRBV19 and TRBJ2-2; 8 nucleotides align to TRBD1. Germline-derived CDR1 and CDR2 are LNHDA and SQIVND (reference sequence). Trimming cost V 7 bases and J 6 bases; bases outside gene matches: 4. The CDR3 loop spans 13 amino acids. CDR3 DNA sequence: TGTGCCAGTACCACGACAGGGGCCGGGGAGCTGTTTTTT. Translating gives CASTTTGAGELFF.

This sequence joins TRBV18 and TRBJ1-1; a possible D gene is TRBD1 (6 bases). The CDR3 has 13 amino acids. Germline V CDR1 and CDR2: KGHSH, LQKENI. Trimming shortened V by 4 bases and J by 6 bases, and 12 bases separated the two germline ends. CDR3 in DNA: TGTGCCAGCTCACTCTCAGGGGAATCTGAAGCTTTCTTT. Its translation is CASSLSGESEAFF. Using reference TRBV18 and TRBJ1-1 for the parts outside the CDR3, the full variable domain is NAGVMQNPRHLVRRRGQEARLRCSPMKGHSHVYWYRQLPEEGLKFMVYLQKENIIDESGMPKERFSAEFPKEGPSILRIQQVVRGDSAAYFCASSLSGESEAFFGQGTRLTVV.

The chain links TRBV7-9 to TRBJ1-5; 8 positions match TRBD1. In germline, CDR1 is SEHNR, CDR2 FQNEAQ (reference sequence). V lost 5 bases to trimming and J lost 6 bases; unmatched junction nucleotides: 12. The CDR3 is made up of 16 amino acids. Written as DNA, the CDR3 is TGTGCCAGCAGCCCGACAGGGGATCTAAGGAGTCAGCCCCAGCATTTT. Protein: CASSPTGDLRSQPQHF.

The chain uses TRBV18 and TRBJ1-3; 9 bases line up with TRBD1. The junction had 7 bases not matched to a gene; V was cut back by 5 bases and J by 5 bases. This CDR3 has 15 residues. Looked up from germline, CDR1 is KGHSH and CDR2 is LQKENI. The CDR3 region has the DNA TGTGCCAGCTCAACCACAGGGGGCTTACGAAACACCATATATTTT. Amino acids: CASSTTGGLRNTIYF.

The V gene is TRBV7-2, the J gene TRBJ1-2, with unresolved D. Germline assignment: CDR1 SGHTA and CDR2 FQGNSA. Between the trimmed V and J ends, which lost 4 bases and 5 bases, there was a span of 20 bases. The CDR3 length is 16 residues. The CDR3: CASSYPTSGVRYGYTF. The CDR3 DNA is TGTGCCAGCAGCTACCCCACTTCCGGGGTTAGGTATGGCTACACCTTC. The full variable domain, rest sourced from reference TRBV7-2 and TRBJ1-2, is GAGVSQSPSNKVTEKGKDVELRCDPISGHTALYWYRQSLGQGLEFLIYFQGNSAPDKSGLPSDRFSAERTGGSVSTLTIQRTQQEDSAVYLCASSYPTSGVRYGYTFGSGTRLTVV.

The chain recombines TRBV7-2 with TRBJ2-7, with D possibly TRBD1 on 5 matching bases. Trimming cost V 1 base and J 6 bases, with 10 bases left between them. The CDR3 spans 13 residues. The germline CDR1 and CDR2 sequences are SGHTA and FQGNSA. This chain's CDR3 is CASSLGQGGEQYF. In DNA, the CDR3 is TGTGCCAGCAGCTTAGGGCAGGGCGGCGAGCAGTACTTC.

The chain employs TRBV27 and TRBJ2-2; 10 nucleotides line up with TRBD2. The junction had 5 bases not matched to a gene; V was cut back by 10 bases and J by 0 bases. CDR1 MNHEY and CDR2 SMNVEV come from the germline V gene (reference sequence). The CDR3 loop spans 15 amino acids. The DNA of the CDR3 is TGTGCCATCGGAACTAGCGGGACGAACACCGGGGAGCTGTTTTTT. Its translation is CAIGTSGTNTGELFF.

The rearrangement uses TRBV6-1 and TRBJ1-5, with TRBD1 as a possible D gene (6 bases). Germline CDR1 is MNHNS and CDR2 is SASEGT. Trimming stripped 3 bases from V and 6 bases from J, with 12 bases between. The CDR3 has 14 residues. The CDR3 sequence: CASSEDSLVQPQHF. The CDR3 DNA is TGTGCCAGCAGTGAGGACAGTCTGGTTCAGCCCCAGCATTTT.

The chain is built from TRBV10-2 and TRBJ1-1; a weak D match, TRBD1 (5 bases). With 0 bases removed from V and 1 base from J, the gap between germline ends came to 9 bases. The germline gives CDR1 WSHSY, CDR2 SAAADI. The CDR3 runs 15 residues. The CDR3 spells CASSESIGENTEAFF. DNA for the CDR3: TGCGCCAGCAGTGAGTCGATAGGGGAGAACACTGAAGCTTTCTTT.

With respect to this clone: The junction shows a germline mismatch at one end, possibly a read error. This chain uses TRBV7-9 with TRBJ2-7, with 7 bases lining up with TRBD1. CDR1 SEHNR and CDR2 FQNEAQ come from the germline V gene (reference sequence). This CDR3 contains 14 residues. The CDR3 DNA reads TGTTCCAGCAGCTTAGGGGACAGCCCTTACGAGCAGTACTTC. Translating it yields CSSSLGDSPYEQYF.

The chain is built from TRBV4-3 and TRBJ2-3; D possibly corresponds to TRBD1 (5 bases). CDR3 size: 12 residues. Germline V gene sequence: CDR1 LGHNA, CDR2 YSLEER. Trimming took 1 base from V and 11 from J, leaving 10 bases between them. Here the CDR3 reads CASSQGPGWQYF. The CDR3 region has the DNA TGCGCCAGCAGCCAAGGGCCAGGGTGGCAGTATTTT.

This chain links TRBV18 with TRBJ2-5; TRBD1 matches at 8 bases. The better agreement between TRBJ2-7 and the DNA end casts doubt on the J call. The CDR3 contains 14 residues. The V gene's germline CDR1 is KGHSH and CDR2 LQKENI. This chain's CDR3 is CASSPGQGAYEQYF. CDR3 sequence (DNA): TGTGCCAGCTCACCAGGCCAGGGGGCTTACGAGCAGTACTTC.

The genes are TRBV7-8 and TRBJ2-7, with TRBD2 matching over 8 bases. Germline CDR1 SGHVS, CDR2 FQNEAQ. The V segment lost 2 bases and the J segment 1 base; nucleotides outside the gene matches: 1. The CDR3 length is 14 residues. CDR3 amino acids: CASSLIAGSYEQYF. The CDR3 bases are TGTGCCAGCAGCTTAATAGCGGGGTCCTACGAGCAGTACTTC.

This rearrangement joins TRBV19 to TRBJ1-1; D unresolved. The CDR3 extends over 14 amino acids. The V gene's germline CDR1 is LNHDA and CDR2 SQIVND (reference sequence). Deletions cut 7 bases from V and 0 bases from J, with 12 bases between. DNA for the CDR3: TGTGCCAGTACTACGGGTTTCATGAACACTGAAGCTTTCTTT. It yields the protein CASTTGFMNTEAFF.

The CDR3 loop reads CASSPLDSAGPRDEQYF. Here the CDR3 DNA reads TGCGCCAGCAGCCCCTTGGACTCAGCGGGCCCCCGGGACGAGCAGTACTTC. This chain links TRBV4-1 with TRBJ2-7; a weak D match, TRBD2 (6 bases). This CDR3 spans 17 amino acids. CDR1 and CDR2 from the germline V gene are MGHRA and YSYEKL. Trimming left V 4 bases short and J 5 bases short, with 24 bases between.

The V and J genes are TRBV5-6 and TRBJ2-5, with D unresolved. The CDR3 sequence is 13 residues long. Germline CDR1 is SGHDT and CDR2 is YYEEEE. Trimming shortened V by 2 bases and J by 7 bases, and 12 bases separated the two germline ends. The CDR3 region is CASSLRTSGTQYF. The CDR3 bases are TGTGCCAGCAGCTTAAGAACCTCAGGGACCCAGTACTTC.

The V gene is TRBV29-1, the J gene TRBJ2-7; 9 positions agree with TRBD1. The germline V gene encodes CDR1 SQVTM and CDR2 ANQGSEA. J was trimmed by 6 bases and V by 4 bases; bases with no gene match: 10. The CDR3 covers 14 residues. Here the CDR3 DNA reads TGCAGCGTTGTATTGGGACAGGGAACTGGCGAGCAGTACTTC. Translating gives CSVVLGQGTGEQYF.

There are a few counts of this clone. V and J are TRBV11-3 and TRBJ2-7; 11 positions agree with TRBD1. With V trimmed by 5 bases and J by 6 bases, 9 bases remained unmatched. Germline lookup yields CDR1 SGHNT and CDR2 YENEEA. This CDR3 has 15 residues. The CDR3 DNA reads TGTGCCAGCAGCCGAGCGGACAGGGGGCGCTTCGAGCAGTACTTC. Translating it yields CASSRADRGRFEQYF.

This clone turned up a few times. V usage is TRBV6-5 and J usage is TRBJ2-1; a possible D gene is TRBD2 (6 bases). Trimming left V 6 bases short and J 8 bases short, with 17 bases between. The CDR3 consists of 14 residues. The germline CDR1 and CDR2 sequences are MNHEY and SVGAGI. The CDR3 is CASSLLTSLDEQFF. The DNA of the CDR3 is TGTGCCAGCAGCCTCCTAACTAGCTTAGATGAGCAGTTCTTC.

V is TRBV30 and J is TRBJ2-1; maybe TRBD1 (6 bases). V lost 8 bases and J 0 bases, leaving 14 bases between the germline ends. Germline V gene data show CDR1 as GTSNPN and CDR2 as SVGIG (reference sequence). The CDR3 is 14 residues long. The DNA for the CDR3 is TGTGCCCGAATCCAGGGGAGCTCCTACAATGAGCAGTTCTTC. It is translated as CARIQGSSYNEQFF.

V gene TRBV19 combines with J gene TRBJ1-5; tentatively, D is TRBD1 (5 bases). Germline V gives CDR1 LNHDA, CDR2 SQIVND (reference sequence). The CDR3 spans 14 residues. Between the trimmed V and J ends, which lost 4 bases and 2 bases, there was a span of 9 bases. The CDR3 region has the DNA TGTGCCAGTAGTAAACAGGCGGGCAATCAGCCCCAGCATTTT. It translates to CASSKQAGNQPQHF.

The chain carries TRBV2 and TRBJ2-5; D perhaps matches TRBD1 (6 bases). In germline, CDR1 is SNHLY, CDR2 FYNNEI. The CDR3 has 14 amino acids. The ends were cut back, 6 bases at V and 7 bases at J, with 18 bases in the middle. CDR3 coding DNA: TGTGCCAGCAGACTTTACAGGGCCGAGGGGACCCAGTACTTC. The encoded protein is CASRLYRAEGTQYF.

The chain employs TRBV6-5 and TRBJ2-1; weak D call: TRBD2 (5 bases). V was clipped by 4 bases and J by 5 bases, with 12 bases between them. The CDR3 runs to 14 residues. Germline assignment: CDR1 MNHEY and CDR2 SVGAGI. The CDR3 loop is CASSSRRGHNEQFF. The CDR3 coding sequence is TGTGCCAGCAGTTCCCGAAGAGGGCACAATGAGCAGTTCTTC.

The V gene is TRBV5-4, the J gene TRBJ2-7; 7 bases match TRBD1. The J segment lost 6 bases and the V segment lost 4 bases, leaving 7 bases of the junction unmatched. The germline CDR1 and CDR2 sequences are SGHNT and YYREEE (reference sequence). The CDR3 runs to 13 residues. The CDR3 loop is CASSLQGTSEQYF. Here the CDR3 DNA reads TGTGCCAGCAGCCTACAGGGGACCTCCGAGCAGTACTTC.

V is TRBV11-2 and J is TRBJ2-3; possible D gene TRBD2, 7 bases. CDR1 and CDR2 (germline): SGHAT, FQNNGV. This CDR3 comprises 12 residues. V lost 6 bases to trimming and J lost 6 bases, with 10 bases between them. Here the CDR3 reads CASRGGQDTQYF. In nucleotides, the CDR3 is TGTGCCAGCAGGGGGGGGCAGGATACGCAGTATTTT.

The table lists this clone with a count of one. The genes are TRBV6-1 and TRBJ2-7; a weak D match, TRBD2 (6 bases). This CDR3 region has 14 residues. The V gene's germline CDR1 is MNHNS and CDR2 SASEGT. Trimming shortened V by 7 bases and J by 7 bases, and 20 bases separated the two germline ends. CDR3 protein: CASKEGWGVGEQYF. In DNA form, the CDR3 reads TGTGCCAGCAAAGAGGGTTGGGGGGTGGGGGAGCAGTACTTC.

Of note for this clone: The sample contains more than one DNA sequence encoding this CDR3. The V call is TRBV7-9, the J call TRBJ2-5, with no clear D. Per germline, CDR1 SEHNR and CDR2 FQNEAQ (reference sequence). Deletions cut 5 bases from V and 1 base from J, with 8 bases between. There are 13 residues in the CDR3. CDR3 coding DNA: TGTGCCAGCAGCCCAGCGACCCAAGAGACCCAGTACTTC. Translating it yields CASSPATQETQYF.

This chain joins TRBV7-2 and TRBJ1-2; perhaps TRBD1 as D (6 bases). Trimming removed 1 base at V and 14 bases at J, with 14 bases between. The CDR3 is 12 amino acids. Germline-derived CDR1 and CDR2 are SGHTA and FQGNSA. The CDR3 coding sequence is TGTGCCAGCAGCTTAGTTGGAACAGGGCCTACCTTC. Its protein is CASSLVGTGPTF.